These 30 T cell receptor beta chains were all obtained from the same sample, sequenced in a study of blood T cells in healthy people across ages. Alongside a J-beta primer mix, a sample-barcoded 5' primer served in a second PCR lasting about 7 to 12 cycles. TCRdb called the 5' RACE reads again in MiXCR, with one record for every CDR3 protein. The sample holds roughly 1,800,000 distinct CDR3 sequences; about 49% are singletons and the top ten take about 2.1%. The specimen was blood. The receptor set was obtained from a woman between 40 and 55 years old in good health.

This clonotype occurred a few times. This chain connects TRBV28 to TRBJ2-5; D is ambiguous. The CDR3 has 15 residues. V was trimmed by 0 bases and J by 2 bases, leaving 10 bases between them. Germline CDR1 and CDR2: MDHEN and SYDVKM. The CDR3: CASSLWSASQETQYF. CDR3 DNA: TGTGCCAGCAGTTTATGGTCAGCGTCACAAGAGACCCAGTACTTC. The entire variable domain, with the rest obtained from reference TRBV28 and TRBJ2-5, is as follows: DVKVTQSSRYLVKRTGEKVFLECVQDMDHENMFWYRQDPGLGLRLIYFSYDVKMKEKGDIPEGYSVSREKKERFSLILESASTNQTSMYLCASSLWSASQETQYFGPGTRLLVL.

This sequence joins TRBV20-1 and TRBJ2-1, with D unclear. Germline values: CDR1 DFQATT, CDR2 SNEGSKA (reference sequence). Trimming removed 3 bases at V and 3 bases at J, with 9 bases between. CDR3 length: 13 residues. The CDR3 sequence: CSARVQLYNEQFF. The CDR3 bases are TGCAGTGCTAGGGTCCAACTCTACAATGAGCAGTTCTTC.

This clonotype was counted between two and nine times. The DNA for the CDR3 is TGTGCCAGCAGCCAAGCCCAATACAGCGAGCAGTACTTC. Its translation is CASSQAQYSEQYF. The rearrangement uses TRBV3-1 and TRBJ2-7; no firm D call. The CDR3 covers 13 residues. V shed 1 base and J shed 6 bases, with 10 bases lying between them. Germline values: CDR1 LGHDT, CDR2 YNNKEL (reference sequence).

The chain has TRBV12-3 or TRBV12-4 and TRBJ2-5, with 8 bases lining up with TRBD2. The V segment lost 7 bases and the J segment 4 bases; nucleotides outside the gene matches: 14. The CDR3 has 16 amino acids. DNA for the CDR3: TGTGCCAGCACTACCCAGAGACGGGCGGGAGGAGAGACCCAGTACTTC. Translation: CASTTQRRAGGETQYF.

The rearrangement links TRBV12-3 or TRBV12-4 to TRBJ2-6; D gene unclear. The germline V and J ends were trimmed by 7 bases and 2 bases, with 6 bases remaining between them. The CDR3 is 13 residues long. Here the CDR3 reads CASKEAGANVLTF. DNA of the CDR3: TGTGCCAGCAAGGAAGCTGGGGCCAACGTCCTGACTTTC.

This clonotype has at least ten counts. The chain has TRBV29-1 and TRBJ2-5; 7 nucleotides agree with TRBD2. CDR3 length: 13 residues. CDR1 is SQVTM and CDR2 is ANQGSEA in the germline V gene. V trimming: 1 base; J trimming: 3 bases; junction bases outside the gene matches: 2. In DNA, the CDR3 is TGCAGCGTTGAAGGGGGGGGGAAAGAGACCCAGTACTTC. This encodes CSVEGGGKETQYF.

The chain recombines TRBV28 with TRBJ2-1; D not resolved. With 9 bases removed from V and 6 bases from J, the gap between germline ends came to 12 bases. The CDR3 consists of 12 residues. Germline CDR1 reads MDHEN; CDR2 reads SYDVKM. The CDR3 DNA follows: TGTGCCAGTAGAACGGACCCCAATGAGCAGTTCTTC. It specifies CASRTDPNEQFF.

This clonotype was detected only a few times. This chain uses TRBV7-2 with TRBJ2-7, with D possibly matching TRBD1 (5 bases). CDR3 length equals 14 residues. Trimming stripped 5 bases from V and 0 bases from J, with 11 bases between. CDR1 and CDR2 from the germline V gene are SGHTA and FQGNSA. In DNA form, the CDR3 reads TGTGCCAGCAGCGCCATACAGGTCTCCTACGAGCAGTACTTC. Translated, it gives CASSAIQVSYEQYF.

This clonotype was observed a single time. The chain couples TRBV4-2 to TRBJ1-4, with TRBD1 matching 8 bases. The J segment lost 8 bases and the V segment lost 1 base, leaving 3 bases of the junction unmatched. Germline V gene sequence: CDR1 LGHNA, CDR2 YNFKEQ. The length of the CDR3 is 14 residues. CDR3 sequence: CASSQVDRVEKLFF. DNA of the CDR3: TGTGCCAGCAGCCAAGTGGACAGGGTGGAAAAACTGTTTTTT.

Note on this clonotype: One junction end does not reproduce the germline sequence, and a read error may be involved. The V call is TRBV6-6, the J call TRBJ2-1, with 12 bases lining up with TRBD2. CDR3 size: 16 residues. Germline CDR1 reads MNHNY; CDR2 reads SVGAGI (reference sequence). CDR3 in amino acids: CAGSPSLAGGRNEQFF. DNA for the CDR3: TGTGCCGGCAGTCCTTCTCTAGCGGGGGGGAGAAATGAGCAGTTCTTC.

This clonotype was observed a handful of times. This chain links TRBV20-1 with TRBJ2-7, with a weak D call TRBD2 (6 bases). Germline V gene lookup returns CDR1 DFQATT and CDR2 SNEGSKA (reference sequence). Trimming left V 5 bases short and J 2 bases short, with 19 bases between. The CDR3 covers 15 residues. Here the CDR3 reads CSAPTPLTSTYEQYF. For the CDR3, the DNA is TGCAGTGCTCCGACCCCGTTGACTAGTACCTACGAGCAGTACTTC.

This clonotype was recorded a few times. The J gene is TRBJ1-2, the V gene TRBV4-2, with D perhaps matching TRBD1 (6 bases). Trimming left V 0 bases short and J 8 bases short, with 16 bases between. Germline lookup yields CDR1 LGHNA and CDR2 YNFKEQ. CDR3 length: 15 amino acids. Written as DNA, the CDR3 is TGTGCCAGCAGCCAAGATTCGACAGGCGGCCTGGGCTACACCTTC. Translated, it gives CASSQDSTGGLGYTF.

The chain links TRBV29-1 to TRBJ2-1; 11 bases align to TRBD2. Germline CDR1 and CDR2: SQVTM and ANQGSEA. The CDR3 loop spans 15 amino acids. V shed 4 bases, J shed 7 bases, and the junction held 9 bases outside the gene matches. The CDR3: CSVGVLAGGKNEQFF. The CDR3 DNA reads as TGCAGCGTTGGGGTTTTAGCGGGGGGGAAGAATGAGCAGTTCTTC.

The rearrangement links TRBV14 to TRBJ2-7; D not resolved. The CDR3 extends over 13 amino acids. Trimming removed 4 bases from V and 0 bases from J, with 7 bases in between. Germline V CDR1 and CDR2: SGHDN, FVKESK. Written as DNA, the CDR3 is TGTGCCAGCAGCCTACGGATCTCCTACGAGCAGTACTTC. Translation gives CASSLRISYEQYF.

The chain carries TRBV2 and TRBJ2-1; 9 positions match TRBD2. Trimming cost V 6 bases and J 4 bases; bases outside gene matches: 7. Looked up from germline, CDR1 is SNHLY and CDR2 is FYNNEI. The CDR3 has 15 residues. The chain's CDR3 is CASSESGGRYNEQFF. DNA of the CDR3: TGTGCCAGCAGCGAAAGCGGGGGGAGGTACAATGAGCAGTTCTTC.

This chain joins TRBV27 and TRBJ2-3; 8 bases match TRBD2. CDR1 is MNHEY, CDR2 SMNVEV, per germline (reference sequence). This CDR3 is built from 16 residues. With V trimmed by 3 bases and J by 1 base, 6 bases remained unmatched. The CDR3 region is CASSFFSGGGTDTQYF. CDR3 nucleotides: TGTGCCAGCAGTTTTTTCAGCGGGGGAGGCACAGATACGCAGTATTTT.

In its sample, this clonotype was seen a few times. This chain uses TRBV5-5 with TRBJ2-1; TRBD2 is a possible D gene (5 bases). The V gene's germline CDR1 is SGHKS and CDR2 YYEKEE (reference sequence). Trimming stripped 1 base from V and 5 bases from J, with 19 bases between. This CDR3 spans 17 amino acids. CDR3 amino acids: CASSLTSGEVYDNEQFF. CDR3 DNA sequence: TGTGCCAGCAGCTTGACCAGCGGAGAAGTTTATGACAATGAGCAGTTCTTC.

V usage is TRBV7-9 and J usage is TRBJ1-2; no firm D call. Germline assignment: CDR1 SEHNR and CDR2 FQNEAQ (reference sequence). The V gene lost 0 bases and the J gene lost 6 bases, with 23 bases spanning the gap. CDR3 length: 18 residues. In nucleotides, the CDR3 is TGTGCCAGCAGCTTAGCCCCATCAGCGTCCCCTTATGCCCATGGCTACACCTTC. It yields the protein CASSLAPSASPYAHGYTF.

The J gene is TRBJ2-1, the V gene TRBV5-1, with a weak D call TRBD2 (5 bases). From germline, CDR1 is SGHRS and CDR2 YFSETQ. The germline V and J ends were trimmed by 6 bases and 4 bases, with 17 bases remaining between them. The CDR3 has 15 amino acids. The CDR3 reads CASTLDSFEYNEQFF. The CDR3 coding sequence is TGCGCCAGCACCCTGGACTCCTTTGAGTACAATGAGCAGTTCTTC.

The chain joins TRBV4-2 to TRBJ2-3; the D gene is possibly TRBD2 (6 bases). CDR1 and CDR2 from the germline V gene are LGHNA and YNFKEQ. The CDR3 loop spans 18 amino acids. The V and J ends lost 2 bases and 0 bases respectively, with 18 bases between them. The CDR3 bases are TGTGCCAGCAGCCAACCTGGGGGGTTCGGGGCGAGCACAGATACGCAGTATTTT. Amino acid sequence: CASSQPGGFGASTDTQYF.

The gene calls are TRBV3-1 and TRBJ2-3, with 7 positions matching TRBD2. The CDR3 spans 12 residues. With 0 bases clipped from V and 11 bases from J, the junction kept 2 bases outside the gene matches. Germline V gives CDR1 LGHDT, CDR2 YNNKEL (reference sequence). The DNA of the CDR3 is TGTGCCAGCAGCCAAGATACGGGGGGGCAGTATTTT. Amino acid sequence: CASSQDTGGQYF.

This clonotype was seen a handful of times. V and J are TRBV12-3 or TRBV12-4 and TRBJ2-5; D possibly corresponds to TRBD1 (8 bases). Trimming pared 6 bases from V and 3 bases from J, leaving 14 bases between. The CDR3 covers 14 residues. The CDR3 nucleotides read TGTGCCAGCAGCCCACAGGGGGGGGAAGAGACCCAGTACTTC. Translating gives CASSPQGGEETQYF.

In its sample, this clonotype was seen a few times. For the CDR3, the DNA is TGTGCCAGCAGCGTATACGGGGGGTTCACAGATACGCAGTATTTT. It specifies CASSVYGGFTDTQYF. The rearrangement joins TRBV9 to TRBJ2-3; 7 nucleotides align to TRBD2. The V gene end was trimmed by 1 base and the J gene end by 2 bases; junction bases not matched to a gene: 4. CDR1 is SGDLS, CDR2 YYNGEE, per germline. This CDR3 spans 15 amino acids.

The genes are TRBV4-3 and TRBJ2-7, with D perhaps TRBD1 or TRBD2 (5 bases each). This CDR3 has 15 amino acids. Per germline, CDR1 LGHNA and CDR2 YSLEER. The germline V and J ends were trimmed by 2 bases and 0 bases, with 11 bases remaining between them. The CDR3 spells CASSQQLGTSYEQYF. CDR3 bases: TGCGCCAGCAGCCAACAACTCGGGACCTCCTACGAGCAGTACTTC.

This clonotype appeared many times. The V gene is TRBV28, the J gene TRBJ2-7; D is uncertain. Trimming removed 6 bases at V and 5 bases at J, with 5 bases between. Germline V CDR1 and CDR2: MDHEN, SYDVKM. The CDR3 contains 10 residues. In DNA form, the CDR3 reads TGTGCCAGCAGCTTAGACGAGCAGTACTTC. This translates into CASSLDEQYF.

Points on this clonotype: Germline is not matched at one junction end, which may reflect a read error. The genes are TRBV7-9 and TRBJ2-7; 9 bases align to TRBD2. The CDR3 consists of 14 residues. Germline CDR1 and CDR2: SEHNR and FQNEAQ (reference sequence). For the CDR3, the DNA is TGTGCCAGCAGCATAGCGGGAGCCACCTACGAGCAGTACTTC. Translating it yields CASSIAGATYEQYF.

The CDR3 nucleotides are TGTGCCAGCTCACCAAAGGGGTACCAAGAGACCCAGTACTTC. The encoded protein is CASSPKGYQETQYF. The J gene is TRBJ2-5, the V gene TRBV18; TRBD1 might be the D (5 bases). The germline V and J ends were trimmed by 2 bases and 0 bases, with 7 bases remaining between them. Germline V CDR1 and CDR2: KGHSH, LQKENI. The CDR3 has 14 amino acids.

The rearrangement uses TRBV20-1 and TRBJ1-5; perhaps TRBD1 as D (6 bases). Germline CDR1 is DFQATT and CDR2 is SNEGSKA (reference sequence). With 3 bases removed from V and 0 bases from J, the gap between germline ends came to 9 bases. This CDR3 region has 14 residues. Here the CDR3 DNA reads TGCAGTGCTAGCCAGGGGTATAGCAATCAGCCCCAGCATTTT. Translation: CSASQGYSNQPQHF.

The DNA of the CDR3 is TGTGCCAGCAGTTTGTCCAAAAACATTCAGTACTTC. The encoded protein is CASSLSKNIQYF. The chain joins TRBV28 to TRBJ2-4; D is unclear. The ends were cut back, 3 bases at V and 2 bases at J, with 2 bases in the middle. CDR1 and CDR2 (germline): MDHEN, SYDVKM. The CDR3 has 12 residues.

The chain employs TRBV3-1 and TRBJ2-1; D is undetermined. This CDR3 has 14 residues. Germline V lookup: CDR1 LGHDT, CDR2 YNNKEL (reference sequence). The V and J ends lost 4 bases and 3 bases respectively, with 10 bases between them. CDR3 bases: TGTGCCAGCAGCCCGGACGTAGGCTACAATGAGCAGTTCTTC. Translating gives CASSPDVGYNEQFF.